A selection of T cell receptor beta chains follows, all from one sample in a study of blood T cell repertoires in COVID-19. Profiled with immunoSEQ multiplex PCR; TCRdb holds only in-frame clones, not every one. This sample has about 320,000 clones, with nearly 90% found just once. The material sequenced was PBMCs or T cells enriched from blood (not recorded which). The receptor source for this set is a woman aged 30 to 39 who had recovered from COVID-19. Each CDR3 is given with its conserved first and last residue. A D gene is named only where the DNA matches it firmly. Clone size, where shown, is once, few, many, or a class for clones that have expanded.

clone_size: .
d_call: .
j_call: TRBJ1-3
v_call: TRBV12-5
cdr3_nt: TGTGCTAGTGGTTTGGGGCTGCCAAACACCATATATTTT
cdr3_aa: CASGLGLPNTIYF

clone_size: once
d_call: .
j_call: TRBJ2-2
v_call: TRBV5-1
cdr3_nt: TGCGCCAGCAGCTTCCAGGGGCTGGGCACCGGGGAGCTGTTTTTT
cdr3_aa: CASSFQGLGTGELFF

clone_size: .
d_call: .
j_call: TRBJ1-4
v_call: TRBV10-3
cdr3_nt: TGTGCCATCAGTGAGTCAGCGCATGGGGGCACTAATGAAAAACTGTTTTTT
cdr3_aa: CAISESAHGGTNEKLFF

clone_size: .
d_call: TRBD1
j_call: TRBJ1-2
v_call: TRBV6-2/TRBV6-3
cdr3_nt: TGTGCCAGCAGTTACCCTCGGACAGGACTTTACTATGGCTACACCTTC
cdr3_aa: CASSYPRTGLYYGYTF

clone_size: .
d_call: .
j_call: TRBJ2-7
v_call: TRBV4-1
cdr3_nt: TGCGCCAGCAGCCTTGGGGGGTCTTACGAGCAGTACTTC
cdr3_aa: CASSLGGSYEQYF

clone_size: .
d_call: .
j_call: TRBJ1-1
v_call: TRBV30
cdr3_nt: TGTGCCTGGATTCTGACAGCGAACACTGAAGCTTTCTTT
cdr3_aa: CAWILTANTEAFF

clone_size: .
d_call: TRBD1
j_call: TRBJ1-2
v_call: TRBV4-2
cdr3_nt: TGTGCCAGCAGCCAGACGACAGGGGGCAACTATGGCTACACCTTC
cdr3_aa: CASSQTTGGNYGYTF

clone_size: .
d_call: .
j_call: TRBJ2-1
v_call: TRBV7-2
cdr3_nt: TGTGCCAGCAGCTTAGCGGGACTTTCAATTAATGAGCAGTTCTTC
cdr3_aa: CASSLAGLSINEQFF

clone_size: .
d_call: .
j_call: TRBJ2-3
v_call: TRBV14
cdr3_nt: TGTGCCAGCAGCCAAGAGGCAGGCACCCGAGGGATTACGCAGTATTTT
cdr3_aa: CASSQEAGTRGITQYF

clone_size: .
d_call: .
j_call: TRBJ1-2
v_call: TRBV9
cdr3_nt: TGTGCCAGCAGCGTAGAGCGCGGCAGGGGATTAGGGGGCTACACCTTC
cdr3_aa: CASSVERGRGLGGYTF

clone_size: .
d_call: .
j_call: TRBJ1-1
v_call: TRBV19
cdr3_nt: TGTGCCAGTACAACAGGGTGGGGGACTGAAGCTTTCTTT
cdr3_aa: CASTTGWGTEAFF

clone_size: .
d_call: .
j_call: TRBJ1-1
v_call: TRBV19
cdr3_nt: TGTGCCAGTAGTATAGAAAACAGGGAAGGTGAAGCTTTCTTT
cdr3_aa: CASSIENREGEAFF

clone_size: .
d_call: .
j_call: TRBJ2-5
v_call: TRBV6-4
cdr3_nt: TGTGCCAGCAGTGCTAACAGCCAAGAGACCCAGTACTTC
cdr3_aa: CASSANSQETQYF

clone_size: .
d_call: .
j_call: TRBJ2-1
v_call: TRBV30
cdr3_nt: TGTGCCTGGAACCTCGGACTCAGCGACCTTGGGCAGTTCTTC
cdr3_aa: CAWNLGLSDLGQFF

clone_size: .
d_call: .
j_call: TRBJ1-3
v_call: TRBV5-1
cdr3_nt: TGCGCCAGCAGCTTGGAGGGGCCCGGGAGCTCTGGAAACACCATATATTTT
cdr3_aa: CASSLEGPGSSGNTIYF

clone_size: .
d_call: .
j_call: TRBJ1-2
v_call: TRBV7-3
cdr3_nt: TGTGCCAGCAGCTTACGCCATGGAGAGGACTATGGCTACACCTTC
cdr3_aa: CASSLRHGEDYGYTF

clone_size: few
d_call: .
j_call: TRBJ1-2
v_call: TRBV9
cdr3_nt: TGTGCCAGCAGCGCCGCGGTGGGGTTATCAGGGCCCGATGGCTACACCTTC
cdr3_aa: CASSAAVGLSGPDGYTF

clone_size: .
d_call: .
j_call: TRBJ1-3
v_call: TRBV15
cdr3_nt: TGTGCCACCAGCAGAGACAGGACTTCTGGAAACACCATATATTTT
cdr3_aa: CATSRDRTSGNTIYF

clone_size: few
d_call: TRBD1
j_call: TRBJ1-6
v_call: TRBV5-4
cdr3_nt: TGTGCCAGCAGCCAACGGGACAGATATAATTCACCCCTCCACTTT
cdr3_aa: CASSQRDRYNSPLHF

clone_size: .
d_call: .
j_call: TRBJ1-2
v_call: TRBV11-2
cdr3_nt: TGTGCCAGCAGCTTAGACTCCACAGACATATTGGGCTACACCTTC
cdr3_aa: CASSLDSTDILGYTF

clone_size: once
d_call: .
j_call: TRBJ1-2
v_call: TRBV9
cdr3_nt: TGTGCCAGCAGCGCGAACTATGGCTACACCTTC
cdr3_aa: CASSANYGYTF

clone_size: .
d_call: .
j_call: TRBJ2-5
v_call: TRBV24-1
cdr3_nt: TGTGCCACCAGTGATGGCAGGCTTGCCCAAGAGACCCAGTACTTC
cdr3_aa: CATSDGRLAQETQYF

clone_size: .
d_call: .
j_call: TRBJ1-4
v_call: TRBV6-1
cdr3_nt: TGTGCCAGCAGTGAAGCATCAACAAGAAATGAAAAACTGTTTTTT
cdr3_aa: CASSEASTRNEKLFF

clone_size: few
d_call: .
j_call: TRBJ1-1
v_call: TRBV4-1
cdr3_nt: TGCGCCAGCAGGGGGCTAGGGCGAACTGAAGCTTTCTTT
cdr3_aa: CASRGLGRTEAFF

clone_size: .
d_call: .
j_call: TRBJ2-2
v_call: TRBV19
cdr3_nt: TGTGCCACCGCCGCCGGGACTCAGAACACCGGGGAGCTGTTTTTT
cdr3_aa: CATAAGTQNTGELFF

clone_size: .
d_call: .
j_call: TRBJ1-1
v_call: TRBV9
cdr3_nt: TGTGCCAGCAGCCCTTACCCGACAAACACTGAAGCTTTCTTT
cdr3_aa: CASSPYPTNTEAFF

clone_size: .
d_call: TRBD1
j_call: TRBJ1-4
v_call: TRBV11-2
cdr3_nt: TGTGCCAGCAGTTCCGCCGGACAGGGAATAAATGAAAAACTGTTTTTT
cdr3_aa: CASSSAGQGINEKLFF

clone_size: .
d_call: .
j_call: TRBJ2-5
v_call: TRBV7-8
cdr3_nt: TGTGCCAGCAGCCGAGCGGTTGGGGGGTCCCCAGAGACCCAGTACTTC
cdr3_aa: CASSRAVGGSPETQYF

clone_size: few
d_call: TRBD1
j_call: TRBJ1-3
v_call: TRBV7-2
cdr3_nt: TGTGCCAGCAGCGAGGGACAGACCTCTGGAAACACCATATATTTT
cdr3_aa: CASSEGQTSGNTIYF

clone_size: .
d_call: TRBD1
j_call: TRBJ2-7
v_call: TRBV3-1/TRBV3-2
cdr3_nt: TGTGCCAGCAGCCTCCCGGGACAGGGAACCTACGAGCAGTACTTC
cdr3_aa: CASSLPGQGTYEQYF

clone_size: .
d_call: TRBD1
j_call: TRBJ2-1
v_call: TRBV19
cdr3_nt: TGTGCCAGTAGCCTTTGGGACAGCTACAATGAGCAGTTCTTC
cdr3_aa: CASSLWDSYNEQFF

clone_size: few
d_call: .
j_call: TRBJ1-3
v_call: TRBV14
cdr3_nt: TGTGCCAGCAGCCCTTGGGGCAGCTCTGGAAACACCATATATTTT
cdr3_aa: CASSPWGSSGNTIYF

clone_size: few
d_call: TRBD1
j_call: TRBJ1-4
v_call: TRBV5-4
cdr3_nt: TGTGCCAGCAGCAGCAGGGGGGCAACTAATGAAAAACTGTTTTTT
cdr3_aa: CASSSRGATNEKLFF

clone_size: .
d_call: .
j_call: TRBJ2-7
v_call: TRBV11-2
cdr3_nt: TGTGCCAGCAGAGATGTTCGAGTCACCACGGGGCAGTACTTC
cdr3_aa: CASRDVRVTTGQYF

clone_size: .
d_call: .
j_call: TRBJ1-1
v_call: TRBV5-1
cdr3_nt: TGCGCCAGCAGCTTCGGAGGCATGAACACTGAAGCTTTCTTT
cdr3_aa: CASSFGGMNTEAFF

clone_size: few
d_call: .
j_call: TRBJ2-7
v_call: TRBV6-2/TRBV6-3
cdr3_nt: TGTGCCAGCATCCCCCGAGTGAGGTCCAGCTCCTACGAGCAGTACTTC
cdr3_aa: CASIPRVRSSSYEQYF

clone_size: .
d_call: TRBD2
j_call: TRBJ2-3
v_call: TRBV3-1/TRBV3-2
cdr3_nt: TGTGCCAGCACCGCGGGGGGTTCTCGAGATACGCAGTATTTT
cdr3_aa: CASTAGGSRDTQYF

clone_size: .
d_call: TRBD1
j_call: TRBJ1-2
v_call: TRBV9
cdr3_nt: TGTGCCAGCAGGGGGACAGGGAGTGTCTATGGCTACACCTTC
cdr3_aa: CASRGTGSVYGYTF

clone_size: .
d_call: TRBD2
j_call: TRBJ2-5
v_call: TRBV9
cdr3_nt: TGTGCCAGCAGCGCCGCTAGCGGGGGGGCTTTGGAGACCCAGTACTTC
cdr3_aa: CASSAASGGALETQYF